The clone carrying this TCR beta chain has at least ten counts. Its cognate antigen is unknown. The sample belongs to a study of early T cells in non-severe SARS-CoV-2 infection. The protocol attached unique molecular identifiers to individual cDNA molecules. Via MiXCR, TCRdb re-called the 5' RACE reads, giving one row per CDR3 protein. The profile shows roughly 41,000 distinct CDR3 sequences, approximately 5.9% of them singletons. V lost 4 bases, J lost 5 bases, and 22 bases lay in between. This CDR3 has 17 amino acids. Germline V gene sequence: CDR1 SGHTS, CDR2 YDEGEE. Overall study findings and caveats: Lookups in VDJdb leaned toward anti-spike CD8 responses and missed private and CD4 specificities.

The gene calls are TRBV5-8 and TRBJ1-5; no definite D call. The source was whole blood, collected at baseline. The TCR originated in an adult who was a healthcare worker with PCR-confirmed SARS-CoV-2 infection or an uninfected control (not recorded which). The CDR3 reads CASSAPQGIVVYQPQHF. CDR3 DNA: TGTGCCAGCAGCGCACCCCAAGGCATCGTGGTTTATCAGCCCCAGCATTTT.